A single sample is the source of the 16 T cell receptor beta chains below, sequenced in a study of T cell repertoires in cytomegalovirus infection (dated by TCRdb to the late 2010s). For sequencing, an Illumina HiSeq 1500 was employed. The public reads were reanalyzed by TCRdb: fastp trimming at Q25, MiXCR alignment, in-frame beta chains only. Every CDR3 protein is listed once, alongside the most common genes and DNA of its rows. Across this sample there are approximately 170,000 distinct CDR3 sequences, with roughly a sixth seen only once. Of the sample, roughly a sixth falls within the top ten clones. The material sequenced was CD8+ T cells from PBMCs. Every receptor here comes from a human donor in good health (CMV status not recorded). Some clones in this sample may be carry-over from other donors' samples.

V and J are TRBV7-9 and TRBJ2-6; 7 nucleotides agree with TRBD1. Germline-derived CDR1 and CDR2 are SEHNR and FQNEAQ (reference sequence). This CDR3 has 17 amino acids. V was clipped by 4 bases and J by 1 base; unmatched bases: 7. This CDR3 is CASSSGTASSGANVLTF. CDR3 bases: TGTGCCAGCAGCTCGGGGACAGCGTCTTCTGGGGCCAACGTCCTGACTTTC.

This clonotype was detected ten times or more. The V gene is TRBV7-9, the J gene TRBJ2-1, with 7 bases that match TRBD1. Germline V gene sequence: CDR1 SEHNR, CDR2 FQNEAQ (reference sequence). The CDR3 is 16 residues long. V dropped 5 bases and J dropped 5; count of bases not matched to a gene: 12. DNA of the CDR3: TGTGCCAGCAGCAGCCGGGACAGACCTTACGACAATGAGCAGTTCTTC. Translation gives CASSSRDRPYDNEQFF.

The chain links TRBV25-1 to TRBJ1-2; TRBD1 matches at 7 bases. Trimming took 6 bases from V and 5 from J; bases not matched to a gene: 21. The germline V gene has CDR1 MGHDK and CDR2 SYGVNS. This CDR3 is 18 amino acids long. The CDR3 DNA is TGTGCCAGCAGCCCCTCTTCGGGCGGGGGACAGCGCCTTTATGGCTACACCTTC. Amino acid sequence: CASSPSSGGGQRLYGYTF.

This rearrangement joins TRBV7-8 to TRBJ1-2, with D hard to call. This CDR3 has 12 amino acids. V dropped 5 bases and J dropped 8 bases, with 12 bases sitting between them. Germline-derived CDR1 and CDR2 are SGHVS and FQNEAQ. The CDR3 nucleotides are TGTGCCAGCAGCGAAGGGCTTGACGGCTACACCTTC. This translates into CASSEGLDGYTF.

This clonotype was picked up a small number of times. J is TRBJ1-2 and V is TRBV3-1; D is uncertain. Germline V gene data show CDR1 as LGHDT and CDR2 as YNNKEL (reference sequence). The V end was cut by 3 bases, the J end by 0 bases, with 14 bases between. There are 16 residues in the CDR3. CDR3 nucleotide sequence: TGTGCCAGCAGCCAGGAATCTGACCCACCTAACTATGGCTACACCTTC. It is translated as CASSQESDPPNYGYTF. Looking up the rest from reference TRBV3-1 and TRBJ1-2 gives the full variable domain: DTAVSQTPKYLVTQMGNDKSIKCEQNLGHDTMYWYKQDSKKFLKIMFSYNNKELIINETVPNRFSPKSPDKAHLNLHINSLELGDSAVYFCASSQESDPPNYGYTFGSGTRLTVV.

The V call is TRBV5-4, the J call TRBJ2-2; 9 positions match TRBD1. V was clipped by 4 bases and J by 1 base; unmatched bases: 5. Germline V gene data show CDR1 as SGHNT and CDR2 as YYREEE (reference sequence). The CDR3 is 16 amino acids. The CDR3 DNA reads TGTGCCAGCAGCGGGGGACAGGGCTTGAACACCGGGGAGCTGTTTTTT. This translates into CASSGGQGLNTGELFF.

The rearrangement joins TRBV10-1 to TRBJ2-1; 8 nucleotides agree with TRBD1. Per germline, CDR1 WNHNN and CDR2 SYGVQD (reference sequence). The CDR3 runs 13 residues. The V and J ends lost 3 bases and 8 bases, in that order; junction bases with no gene match: 3. This CDR3 reads CASSDRGRHEQFF. The CDR3 region has the DNA TGCGCCAGCAGTGACAGGGGGCGGCATGAGCAGTTCTTC.

The chain carries TRBV7-2 and TRBJ2-5, with 11 bases aligning to TRBD2. Germline CDR1 reads SGHTA; CDR2 reads FQGNSA. Trimming at V came to 4 bases and at J to 4 bases, leaving 5 bases not matched to a gene. The CDR3 runs to 15 residues. The CDR3 DNA reads TGTGCCAGCAGCTATAGCGGGGGGGCAGTAGAGACCCAGTACTTC. Translated, it gives CASSYSGGAVETQYF.

This clonotype was seen only a few times. This chain connects TRBV15 to TRBJ1-4; D is undetermined. The CDR3 contains 15 residues. Trimming took 0 bases from V and 4 from J, leaving 9 bases between them. Per the germline V gene, CDR1 is LNHNV and CDR2 is YYDKDF (reference sequence). CDR3 residues: CATSRDSARNEKLFF. CDR3 DNA: TGTGCCACCAGCAGAGATTCCGCGCGTAATGAAAAACTGTTTTTT. Full variable domain (outside the CDR3, taken from reference TRBV15 and TRBJ1-4): DAMVIQNPRYQVTQFGKPVTLSCSQTLNHNVMYWYQQKSSQAPKLLFHYYDKDFNNEADTPDNFQSRRPNTSFCFLDIRSPGLGDTAMYLCATSRDSARNEKLFFGSGTQLSVL.

This clonotype has more than one count but fewer than ten. The genes are TRBV7-2 and TRBJ2-7, with D maybe TRBD1 (6 bases). The length of the CDR3 is 14 residues. The germline gives CDR1 SGHTA, CDR2 FQGNSA. V lost 3 bases and J lost 4, with 13 bases in between. The CDR3 DNA follows: TGTGCCAGCAGCTTTGTGGGGGCGAAGTACGAGCAGTACTTC. Translated, it gives CASSFVGAKYEQYF.

This clonotype was counted only a few times. V and J are TRBV6-1 and TRBJ2-2; no clear D. V was shortened by 5 bases and J by 5 bases, with 3 bases between the two germline ends. CDR1 MNHNS and CDR2 SASEGT come from the germline V gene. This CDR3 spans 11 amino acids. The CDR3 region is CASSWTGELFF. The CDR3 nucleotides are TGTGCCAGCAGTTGGACCGGGGAGCTGTTTTTT.

This clonotype has more than one count but fewer than ten. The chain combines TRBV12-3 or TRBV12-4 with TRBJ2-3; TRBD2 matches at 9 bases. The V and J ends lost 6 bases and 5 bases, in that order; junction bases with no gene match: 9. This CDR3 has 15 residues. In DNA, the CDR3 is TGTGCCAGCAGCCAGAGACTAGCGGTTAAAGATACGCAGTATTTT. Its protein product is CASSQRLAVKDTQYF.

The chain uses TRBV7-8 and TRBJ2-5; D is perhaps TRBD2 (7 bases). V lost 5 bases and J 2 bases, leaving 12 bases between the germline ends. This CDR3 contains 14 residues. Germline V gives CDR1 SGHVS, CDR2 FQNEAQ. CDR3 DNA: TGTGCCAGCAGCCCCGGGGGGACACAAGAGACCCAGTACTTC. This translates into CASSPGGTQETQYF.

This clonotype was recorded once. The rearrangement joins TRBV20-1 to TRBJ2-3, with D tentatively TRBD1 or TRBD2 (5 bases each). There are 14 residues in the CDR3. The ends were cut back, 6 bases at V and 3 bases at J, with 16 bases in the middle. Germline CDR1 DFQATT, CDR2 SNEGSKA (reference sequence). CDR3 nucleotide sequence: TGCAGTGCGCGAAGGGGAGCTAGGACAGATACGCAGTATTTT. The encoded protein is CSARRGARTDTQYF.

By sample share, this clonotype is medium-sized (0.01 to 0.1%). The chain combines TRBV6-2 or TRBV6-3 with TRBJ2-1; TRBD2 aligns across 8 bases. Germline assignment: CDR1 MNHEY and CDR2 SVGEGT. The trim removed 2 bases at V and 9 bases at J, leaving 6 bases unmatched. The CDR3 sequence is 14 residues long. The CDR3 sequence: CASSYIRTSFEQFF. Written as DNA, the CDR3 is TGTGCCAGCAGTTACATACGGACTAGCTTTGAGCAGTTCTTC.

There are a few counts of this clonotype. This chain uses TRBV14 with TRBJ2-7; 7 nucleotides match TRBD2. Per germline, CDR1 SGHDN and CDR2 FVKESK. The trim removed 5 bases at V and 5 bases at J, leaving 9 bases unmatched. The CDR3 is 14 amino acids. The CDR3 loop reads CASSGGGSLDEQYF. The CDR3 bases are TGTGCCAGCAGCGGTGGCGGGAGCTTGGACGAGCAGTACTTC. Looking up the rest from reference TRBV14 and TRBJ2-7 gives the full variable domain: EAGVTQFPSHSVIEKGQTVTLRCDPISGHDNLYWYRRVMGKEIKFLLHFVKESKQDESGMPNNRFLAERTGGTYSTLKVQPAELEDSGVYFCASSGGGSLDEQYFGPGTRLTVT.